The 17 T cell receptor beta chains presented below share a single source sample, sequenced in a study of CD8 T cells in ankylosing spondylitis (TCRdb year 2017). The library was generated by 5' RACE. The instrument was an Illumina HiSeq 2500. The public reads were quality trimmed at Q25 with fastp and then assembled into clones with MiXCR by TCRdb, keeping productive beta chains. Each CDR3 protein gets just one entry, which takes the most common genes and DNA from the rows behind it. For this sample there are some 100,000 distinct CDR3 sequences; roughly 8.3% appear just once. The top ten clones comprise around a tenth of the sample. The sequenced sample was blood, either unsorted or a sorted T cell fraction (not recorded which). The receptors come from a male donor with ankylosing spondylitis or in good health (not recorded which).

As concerns this clonotype: A read error may be the cause here, since a much bigger clone is one base away. V usage is TRBV4-1 and J usage is TRBJ2-3, with D tentatively TRBD1 (6 bases). Trimming removed 0 bases from V and 3 bases from J, with 7 bases in between. Germline CDR1 MGHRA, CDR2 YSYEKL. The length of the CDR3 is 14 residues. The CDR3 spells CASSQDTGTDTQYF. The CDR3 nucleotides are TGCGCCAGCAGCCAAGACACAGGGACAGATACGCAGTATTTT.

Many counts were recorded for this clonotype. J is TRBJ2-5 and V is TRBV9; D assignment may be TRBD1 or TRBD2 (7 bases each). This CDR3 has 16 residues. Trimming removed 0 bases at V and 3 bases at J, with 15 bases between. CDR1 is SGDLS, CDR2 YYNGEE, per germline. The CDR3 sequence is CASSVVSQGGEETQYF. In DNA, the CDR3 is TGTGCCAGCAGCGTAGTAAGTCAGGGGGGGGAAGAGACCCAGTACTTC.

This clonotype was counted at least ten times. The chain has TRBV5-1 and TRBJ2-7; the D is unclear. V was shortened by 4 bases and J by 0 bases, with 14 bases between the two germline ends. The CDR3 loop spans 15 amino acids. Germline CDR1 reads SGHRS; CDR2 reads YFSETQ. The CDR3 is CASSLEAMSSYEQYF. For the CDR3, the DNA is TGCGCCAGCAGCCTTGAGGCGATGAGCTCCTACGAGCAGTACTTC.

This clonotype was observed many times. The chain carries TRBV10-3 and TRBJ2-1; 10 nucleotides match TRBD2. J lost 8 bases, V lost 0 bases, and 10 bases had no gene match. The CDR3 is 17 residues long. The germline CDR1 and CDR2 sequences are ENHRY and SYGVKD. CDR3 amino acids: CAISESRLAGGGHEQFF. The CDR3 DNA reads TGTGCCATCAGTGAGTCCCGCTTAGCGGGAGGTGGCCATGAGCAGTTCTTC.

This clonotype was counted many times. The chain has TRBV5-1 and TRBJ2-1, with TRBD2 matching 11 bases. Germline V gene data show CDR1 as SGHRS and CDR2 as YFSETQ. The V and J ends lost 4 bases and 4 bases, in that order; junction bases with no gene match: 4. The CDR3 runs to 15 residues. The CDR3 sequence is CASSVGLADYNEQFF. Here the CDR3 DNA reads TGCGCCAGCAGCGTGGGACTAGCGGATTACAATGAGCAGTTCTTC. Looking up the rest from reference TRBV5-1 and TRBJ2-1 gives the full variable domain: KAGVTQTPRYLIKTRGQQVTLSCSPISGHRSVSWYQQTPGQGLQFLFEYFSETQRNKGNFPGRFSGRQFSNSRSEMNVSTLELGDSALYLCASSVGLADYNEQFFGPGTRLTVL.

The chain uses TRBV6-1 and TRBJ1-1; D call uncertain. The ends were cut back, 11 bases at V and 8 bases at J, with 15 bases in the middle. The V gene's germline CDR1 is MNHNS and CDR2 SASEGT. This CDR3 contains 11 residues. The CDR3 is CACHVGSEAFF. The CDR3 DNA follows: TGTGCCTGCCATGTGGGCAGCGAAGCTTTCTTT.

This clonotype was counted at least ten times. The gene calls are TRBV5-1 and TRBJ2-5; D possibly matches TRBD1 or TRBD2 (5 bases each). CDR1 SGHRS and CDR2 YFSETQ come from the germline V gene. V gave up 7 bases and J gave up 4 bases, with 14 bases separating them. The CDR3 length is 13 residues. The CDR3 DNA reads TGCGCCAGCGGTCAATATGGGGGAGAGACCCAGTACTTC. It codes for CASGQYGGETQYF.

This clonotype was detected many times. The chain combines TRBV7-8 with TRBJ2-7; 9 nucleotides line up with TRBD1. V lost 6 bases and J lost 1; bases outside the gene matches: 7. CDR3 size: 15 residues. Germline values: CDR1 SGHVS, CDR2 FQNEAQ. CDR3 sequence: CASSSQGALSYEQYF. Written as DNA, the CDR3 is TGTGCCAGCAGTTCACAGGGGGCTTTGTCCTACGAGCAGTACTTC.

This clonotype was seen many times. The rearrangement uses TRBV6-2 or TRBV6-3 and TRBJ2-7, with D possibly matching TRBD2 (5 bases). Deletions cut 4 bases from V and 3 bases from J, with 16 bases between. CDR1 and CDR2 from the germline V gene are MNHEY and SVGEGT. This CDR3 comprises 15 residues. The CDR3 spells CASSLTAPGNYEQYF. The CDR3 region has the DNA TGTGCCAGCAGTTTGACTGCTCCGGGGAACTACGAGCAGTACTTC.

In its sample, this clonotype was seen many times. The rearrangement joins TRBV20-1 to TRBJ2-1; D gene uncertain. Trimming cost V 0 bases and J 4 bases, with 13 bases left between them. The CDR3 extends over 15 amino acids. Germline V lookup: CDR1 DFQATT, CDR2 SNEGSKA (reference sequence). The CDR3 nucleotides read TGCAGTGCTAGAGATATCCAGCGTACATACAATGAGCAGTTCTTC. Translating gives CSARDIQRTYNEQFF.

The chain links TRBV20-1 to TRBJ2-2; 9 nucleotides line up with TRBD2. Germline CDR1 and CDR2: DFQATT and SNEGSKA (reference sequence). Trimming cost V 5 bases and J 7 bases; bases outside gene matches: 11. The CDR3 loop spans 15 amino acids. The CDR3 region is CSAPGTVAGDGELFF. The CDR3 DNA reads as TGCAGTGCTCCCGGGACAGTAGCGGGAGACGGGGAGCTGTTTTTT.

This clonotype was counted ten times or more. The chain links TRBV27 to TRBJ2-1; D may be TRBD2 (7 bases). Germline V gene lookup returns CDR1 MNHEY and CDR2 SMNVEV (reference sequence). The ends were cut back, 7 bases at V and 3 bases at J, with 19 bases in the middle. This CDR3 has 16 residues. As DNA, the CDR3 is TGTGCCAGCATTGGGGCCAGCGGGACAATCTACAATGAGCAGTTCTTC. It codes for CASIGASGTIYNEQFF.

Many counts were recorded for this clonotype. The chain's CDR3 is CASGYNPRTGELFF. In DNA form, the CDR3 reads TGTGCTAGTGGTTATAACCCTCGGACCGGGGAGCTGTTTTTT. The V and J genes are TRBV12-5 and TRBJ2-2; D is undetermined. This CDR3 contains 14 residues. Trimming stripped 4 bases from V and 5 bases from J, with 11 bases between. Germline V gives CDR1 LGHNT, CDR2 FRNRAP.

This clonotype was observed many times. The CDR3 DNA is TGCAGTGCTCCTAGCGGGAGCGTCTACAATGAGCAGTTCTTC. The encoded protein is CSAPSGSVYNEQFF. The chain has TRBV20-1 and TRBJ2-1, with 10 bases fitting TRBD2. CDR3 length: 14 residues. Germline CDR1 DFQATT, CDR2 SNEGSKA (reference sequence). V shed 5 bases, J shed 3 bases, and the junction held 4 bases outside the gene matches.

This clonotype was counted many times. The V call is TRBV5-1, the J call TRBJ1-1; D not certain. V was pared by 0 bases and J by 4 bases, with 10 bases between. The CDR3 is made up of 14 amino acids. Germline V gene sequence: CDR1 SGHRS, CDR2 YFSETQ. The DNA of the CDR3 is TGCGCCAGCAGCTTGGCACCTGGGCCCACTGAAGCTTTCTTT. This translates into CASSLAPGPTEAFF.

This clonotype has a count of ten or more. V and J are TRBV7-2 and TRBJ1-1; tentative D call: TRBD1 (6 bases). Germline-derived CDR1 and CDR2 are SGHTA and FQGNSA. V was cut by 5 bases and J by 6 bases, with 19 bases left in between. This CDR3 comprises 15 residues. DNA for the CDR3: TGTGCCAGCAGCACCACACCAGACAGGTTTGCTGAAGCTTTCTTT. Residues: CASSTTPDRFAEAFF.

This clonotype was observed many times. V and J are TRBV7-3 and TRBJ2-2, with 7 positions matching TRBD1. The CDR3 has 14 amino acids. The V and J ends lost 5 bases and 5 bases, in that order; junction bases with no gene match: 5. The germline V gene has CDR1 SGHTA and CDR2 FQGTGA. DNA of the CDR3: TGTGCCAGCAGCACAGGGGCGCAAACCGGGGAGCTGTTTTTT. It translates to CASSTGAQTGELFF.